A selection of T cell receptor beta chains follows, all from one sample in a study of blood T cell repertoires in COVID-19. The repertoire was sequenced with immunoSEQ multiplex PCR; TCRdb's copy has only in-frame clones and lacks some. This sample carries roughly 190,000 clones, more than 85% of them seen once, and the ten largest clones take 7%. The sequenced sample consisted of peripheral blood. Receptors were obtained from a woman at least 80 years old in a cohort sampled during active or convalescent COVID-19. Each CDR3 is given with its conserved first and last residue. D genes are given only for firm matches. Not every row has a clone size; where given, it reads once, few, many or a size class.

size,J,V,D,CDR3,DNA
NA,TRBJ1-6,TRBV6-5,NA,CASSYSQPANSPLHF,TGTGCCAGCAGTTACTCACAGCCAGCTAATTCACCCCTCCACTTT
NA,TRBJ1-1,TRBV19,NA,CASSAFTGRTEAFF,TGTGCCAGTAGTGCCTTTACAGGGCGCACTGAAGCTTTCTTT
NA,TRBJ2-1,TRBV14,NA,CASSQDAVRSDEQFF,TGTGCCAGCAGCCAAGATGCTGTACGGAGCGATGAGCAGTTCTTC
NA,TRBJ1-6,TRBV27,NA,CASSWQEPEGNSPLHF,TGTGCCAGCAGTTGGCAGGAGCCGGAGGGTAATTCACCCCTCCACTTT
once,TRBJ1-2,TRBV29-1,TRBD1,CSAEDRGPVLNYGYTF,TGCAGCGCCGAGGACAGGGGGCCTGTCCTCAACTATGGCTACACCTTC
NA,TRBJ2-7,TRBV11-3,TRBD1,CASSLNRWGQGSYEQYF,TGTGCCAGCAGCTTAAATCGTTGGGGACAGGGGTCCTACGAGCAGTACTTC
NA,TRBJ1-3,TRBV7-9,NA,CASSPNSSGNTIYF,TGTGCCAGCAGTCCTAACAGCTCTGGAAACACCATATATTTT
NA,TRBJ1-6,TRBV19,NA,CASSIDLDLQANSPLHF,TGTGCCAGTAGTATAGATCTGGATTTACAGGCAAATTCACCCCTCCACTTT
NA,TRBJ1-5,TRBV18,NA,CASSPLGSGRAPQHF,TGTGCCAGCTCACCGCTAGGCTCCGGGCGGGCCCCCCAGCATTTT
NA,TRBJ1-3,TRBV2,NA,CASKKEAGHYSGNTIYF,TGTGCCAGCAAAAAGGAAGCGGGACACTACTCTGGAAACACCATATATTTT
NA,TRBJ1-5,TRBV6-1,NA,CASSESGGRPQHF,TGTGCCAGCAGTGAATCAGGCGGGAGGCCCCAGCATTTT
NA,TRBJ2-2,TRBV30,TRBD2,CAWSGSASGSRGTGELFF,TGTGCCTGGAGTGGCTCGGCTAGCGGGAGTAGAGGCACCGGGGAGCTGTTTTTT
NA,TRBJ1-1,TRBV28,TRBD1,CATKYPGTGATEAFF,TGTGCCACCAAATACCCCGGGACAGGGGCCACTGAAGCTTTCTTT
NA,TRBJ2-7,TRBV30,TRBD2,CAWTLPGGGAYEQYF,TGTGCCTGGACTCTTCCCGGGGGGGGAGCCTACGAGCAGTACTTC
NA,TRBJ1-2,TRBV5-6,NA,CASSFPRGGGYTF,TGTGCCAGCAGCTTCCCGAGGGGGGGTGGCTACACCTTC
NA,TRBJ2-1,TRBV7-9,TRBD1,CASSPFTGGELNEQFF,TGTGCCAGCAGCCCCTTCACAGGGGGCGAATTGAATGAGCAGTTCTTC
NA,TRBJ2-5,TRBV27,NA,CASSLSGTRETQYF,TGTGCCAGCAGTTTATCGGGGACTCGGGAGACCCAGTACTTC
NA,TRBJ2-3,TRBV4-1,NA,CASSHPIAGRADTQYF,TGCGCCAGCAGCCACCCTATAGCCGGTCGGGCAGATACGCAGTATTTT
NA,TRBJ2-2,TRBV5-1,NA,CASSKNSQNTGELFF,TGCGCCAGCAGTAAGAACAGTCAGAACACCGGGGAGCTGTTTTTT
NA,TRBJ2-1,TRBV15,TRBD1,CATSRTGQGNEQFF,TGTGCCACCAGCCGAACCGGACAGGGCAATGAGCAGTTCTTC
NA,TRBJ1-1,TRBV6-2/TRBV6-3,NA,CASSYSGGAQLEAFF,TGTGCCAGCAGTTACTCGGGTGGGGCGCAGTTAGAAGCTTTCTTT
NA,TRBJ2-1,TRBV15,NA,CATERSSAYNEQFF,TGTGCCACCGAGAGGAGTTCGGCCTACAATGAGCAGTTCTTC
once,TRBJ2-1,TRBV5-1,TRBD2,CASSFLRTRTSGNYNEQFF,TGCGCCAGCAGCTTCCTGAGGACCCGAACTAGCGGAAATTACAATGAGCAGTTCTTC
NA,TRBJ2-2,TRBV27,TRBD1,CASSLWHAGGNTGELFF,TGTGCCAGCAGTTTATGGCACGCAGGGGGCAACACCGGGGAGCTGTTTTTT
NA,TRBJ2-7,TRBV19,NA,CASSTQVSEQYF,TGTGCCAGTAGTACACAGGTCTCCGAGCAGTACTTC
NA,TRBJ1-1,TRBV10-3,NA,CAISGSGRRGTEAFF,TGTGCCATCAGTGGGTCGGGGAGGAGGGGCACTGAAGCTTTCTTT
NA,TRBJ1-2,TRBV4-3,TRBD1,CASSLEPGQGGNGYTF,TGCGCCAGCAGCCTGGAGCCGGGACAGGGAGGGAATGGCTACACCTTC
NA,TRBJ1-5,TRBV12-3/TRBV12-4,TRBD1,CASSLDRLTQHF,TGTGCCAGCAGTCTGGACAGGCTGACCCAGCATTTT
NA,TRBJ1-1,TRBV12-3/TRBV12-4,NA,CASSGGGEAFF,TGTGCCAGCAGCGGCGGTGGGGAAGCTTTCTTT
NA,TRBJ1-6,TRBV3-1/TRBV3-2,NA,CASSPQLGRGSSPLHF,TGTGCCAGCAGCCCACAATTAGGGAGGGGGTCTTCACCCCTCCACTTT
few,TRBJ2-3,TRBV23-1,TRBD2,CASSQPEAGDTDTQYF,TGCGCCAGCAGTCAACCAGAAGCGGGAGACACAGATACGCAGTATTTT
NA,TRBJ2-3,TRBV2,NA,CASRILPDTQYF,TGTGCCAGCAGGATACTTCCAGATACGCAGTATTTT
NA,TRBJ2-1,TRBV5-4,TRBD1,CASSLGEDRGYDEQFF,TGTGCCAGCAGCTTAGGAGAGGACAGGGGGTACGATGAGCAGTTCTTC
NA,TRBJ2-1,TRBV11-3,TRBD1,CASKETGASYNEQFF,TGTGCCAGCAAAGAGACAGGGGCCTCCTACAATGAGCAGTTCTTC
NA,TRBJ2-7,TRBV7-8,NA,CASSLWAGQGEQYF,TGTGCCAGCAGCTTATGGGCAGGCCAGGGAGAGCAGTACTTC
NA,TRBJ1-2,TRBV5-1,TRBD1,CASSLAGGGEGYTF,TGCGCCAGCAGCTTGGCAGGGGGCGGTGAAGGCTACACCTTC
NA,TRBJ1-5,TRBV7-2,NA,CASSLERGGRGSNQPQHF,TGTGCCAGCAGCTTAGAGCGGGGGGGCAGGGGTAGCAATCAGCCCCAGCATTTT
NA,TRBJ2-7,TRBV28,NA,CASSQPADYEQYF,TGTGCCAGCAGTCAGCCAGCGGACTACGAGCAGTACTTC
many,TRBJ2-7,TRBV13,NA,CASSPNAGGHYEQYF,TGTGCCAGCAGCCCTAACGCAGGGGGGCACTACGAGCAGTACTTC
NA,TRBJ1-4,TRBV21-1,NA,CASSNSGDANEKLFF,TGTGCCAGCAGCAATTCGGGGGATGCTAATGAAAAACTGTTTTTT
NA,TRBJ2-2,TRBV6-5,NA,CATWGEPGELFF,TGTGCCACCTGGGGAGAACCCGGGGAGCTGTTTTTT
once,TRBJ1-4,TRBV20-1,NA,CSASITGINEKLFF,TGCAGTGCTAGTATCACAGGGATAAATGAAAAACTGTTTTTT